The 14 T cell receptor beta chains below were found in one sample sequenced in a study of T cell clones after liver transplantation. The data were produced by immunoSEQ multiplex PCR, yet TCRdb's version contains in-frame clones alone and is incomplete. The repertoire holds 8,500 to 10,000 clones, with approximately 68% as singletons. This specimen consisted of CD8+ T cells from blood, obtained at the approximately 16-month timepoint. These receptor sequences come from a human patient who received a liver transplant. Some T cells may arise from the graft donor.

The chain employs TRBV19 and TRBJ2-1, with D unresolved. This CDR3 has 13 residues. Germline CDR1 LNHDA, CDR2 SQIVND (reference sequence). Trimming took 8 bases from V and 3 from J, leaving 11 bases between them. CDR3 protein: CASGQTNYNEQFF. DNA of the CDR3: TGTGCCAGTGGTCAGACAAACTACAATGAGCAGTTCTTC.

The DNA for the CDR3 is TGTGCCATCAGGGCTAGCGGGAGGCATTACACAGATACGCAGTATTTT. This sequence encodes CAIRASGRHYTDTQYF. The J gene is TRBJ2-3, the V gene TRBV10-3; 11 bases are shared with TRBD2. The CDR3 has 16 residues. In germline, CDR1 is ENHRY, CDR2 SYGVKD. Trimming cost V 6 bases and J 2 bases; bases outside gene matches: 7.

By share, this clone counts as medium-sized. The chain's CDR3 is CASSPGINYGYTF. In DNA, the CDR3 is TGTGCCAGCAGCCCCGGGATAAACTATGGCTACACCTTC. This sequence joins TRBV27 and TRBJ1-2; D remains ambiguous. Germline V CDR1 and CDR2: MNHEY, SMNVEV (reference sequence). This CDR3 is 13 amino acids long. V gave up 6 bases and J gave up 2 bases, with 10 bases separating them.

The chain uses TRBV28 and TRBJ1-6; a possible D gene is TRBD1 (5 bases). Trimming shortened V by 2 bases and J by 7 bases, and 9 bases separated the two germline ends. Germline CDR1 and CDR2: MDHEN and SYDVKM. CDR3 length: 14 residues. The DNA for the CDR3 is TGTGCCAGCAGTTTAGGCAGGGAAAATTCACCCCTCCACTTT. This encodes CASSLGRENSPLHF.

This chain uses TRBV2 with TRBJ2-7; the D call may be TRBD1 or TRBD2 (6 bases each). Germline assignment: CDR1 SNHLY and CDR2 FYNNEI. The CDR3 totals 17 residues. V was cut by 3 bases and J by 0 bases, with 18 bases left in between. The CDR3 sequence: CASSDRGVRDNSYEQYF. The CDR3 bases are TGTGCCAGCAGTGATAGGGGGGTACGGGACAACTCCTACGAGCAGTACTTC. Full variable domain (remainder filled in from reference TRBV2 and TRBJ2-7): EPEVTQTPSHQVTQMGQEVILRCVPISNHLYFYWYRQILGQKVEFLVSFYNNEISEKSEIFDDQFSVERPDGSNFTLKIRSTKLEDSAMYFCASSDRGVRDNSYEQYFGPGTRLTVT.

CDR3 bases: TGTGCCAGCAGCCCCAGAGCTGGTTATGAGCAGTTCTTC. Encoded protein: CASSPRAGYEQFF. The chain carries TRBV9 and TRBJ2-1; no clear D. V lost 4 bases, J lost 8 bases, and 13 bases lay in between. CDR1 is SGDLS and CDR2 is YYNGEE in the germline V gene. The length of the CDR3 is 13 residues.

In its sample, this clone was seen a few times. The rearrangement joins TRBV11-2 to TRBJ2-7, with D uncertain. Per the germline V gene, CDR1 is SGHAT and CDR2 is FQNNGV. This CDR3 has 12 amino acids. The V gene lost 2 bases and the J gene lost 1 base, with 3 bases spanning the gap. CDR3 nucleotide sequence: TGTGCCAGCAGCTTAAATTCCTACGAGCAGTACGTC. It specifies CASSLNSYEQYV.

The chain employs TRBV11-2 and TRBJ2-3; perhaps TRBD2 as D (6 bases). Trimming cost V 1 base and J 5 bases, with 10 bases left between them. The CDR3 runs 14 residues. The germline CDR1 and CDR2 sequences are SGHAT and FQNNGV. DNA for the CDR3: TGTGCCAGCAGCTTAGGACTAGTTGGAGATACGCAGTATTTT. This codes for CASSLGLVGDTQYF.

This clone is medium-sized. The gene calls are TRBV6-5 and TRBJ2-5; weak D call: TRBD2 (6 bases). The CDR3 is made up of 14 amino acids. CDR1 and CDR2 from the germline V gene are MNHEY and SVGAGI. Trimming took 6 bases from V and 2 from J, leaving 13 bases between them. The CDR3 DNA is TGTGCCAGCAGGGAGGAGGGTTTACAAGAGACCCAGTACTTC. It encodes CASREEGLQETQYF.

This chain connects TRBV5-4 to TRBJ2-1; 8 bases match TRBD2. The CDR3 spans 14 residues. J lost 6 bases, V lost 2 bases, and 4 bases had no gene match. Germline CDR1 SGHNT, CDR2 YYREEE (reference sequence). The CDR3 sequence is CASSLAGAINEQFF. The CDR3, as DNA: TGTGCCAGCAGCTTAGCGGGGGCTATCAATGAGCAGTTCTTC.

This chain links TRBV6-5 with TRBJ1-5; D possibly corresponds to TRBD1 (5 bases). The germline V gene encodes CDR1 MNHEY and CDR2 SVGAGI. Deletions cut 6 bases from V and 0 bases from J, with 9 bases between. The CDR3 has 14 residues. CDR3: CASRGLYSNQPQHF. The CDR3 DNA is TGTGCCAGCAGGGGACTTTATAGCAATCAGCCCCAGCATTTT.

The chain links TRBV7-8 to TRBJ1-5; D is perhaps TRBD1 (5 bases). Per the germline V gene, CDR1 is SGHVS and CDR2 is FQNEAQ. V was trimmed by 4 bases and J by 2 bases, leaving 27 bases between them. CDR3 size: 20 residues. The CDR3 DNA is TGTGCCAGCAGCTCCCTCCTTGAAGACAGCGGGAGCTTAGGCAATCAGCCCCAGCATTTT. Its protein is CASSSLLEDSGSLGNQPQHF.

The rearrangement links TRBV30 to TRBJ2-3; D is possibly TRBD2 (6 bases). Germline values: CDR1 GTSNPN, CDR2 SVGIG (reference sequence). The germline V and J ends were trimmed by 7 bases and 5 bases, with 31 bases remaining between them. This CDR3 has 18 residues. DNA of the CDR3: TGTGCCTATACCCCAGTTGGCGGGGTCGGCGGACTTATAGATACGCAGTATTTT. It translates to CAYTPVGGVGGLIDTQYF.

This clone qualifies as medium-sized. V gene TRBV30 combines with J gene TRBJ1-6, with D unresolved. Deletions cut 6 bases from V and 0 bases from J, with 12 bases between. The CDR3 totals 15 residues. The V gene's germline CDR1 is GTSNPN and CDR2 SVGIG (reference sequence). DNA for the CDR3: TGTGCCTGCACCGATGAGATCTCCTATAATTCACCCCTCCACTTT. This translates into CACTDEISYNSPLHF.